A single sample is the source of the 17 T cell receptor beta chains below, sequenced in a study of CD8 T cells in Susac syndrome. Random hexamers were used to reverse transcribe about 0.5 to 1 ug of RNA. MiXCR, applied by TCRdb to the immunoSEQ multiplex PCR reads, yields one record per CDR3 protein. The sample shows about 150,000 distinct CDR3 sequences, about 94% of them seen only once. The sequencing sample was made of CD8+ T cells from PBMCs. The receptors derive from a human donor with multiple sclerosis.

V and J are TRBV3-1 and TRBJ1-5; 8 positions agree with TRBD1. The V segment lost 3 bases and the J segment 6 bases; nucleotides outside the gene matches: 7. The CDR3 is made up of 15 amino acids. Germline V gene data show CDR1 as LGHDT and CDR2 as YNNKEL (reference sequence). In nucleotides, the CDR3 is TGTGCCAGCAGCCAGGGACAGGTGGGACGTCAGCCCCAGCATTTT. Translating gives CASSQGQVGRQPQHF. The full variable domain, with the rest looked up from reference TRBV3-1 and TRBJ1-5, is DTAVSQTPKYLVTQMGNDKSIKCEQNLGHDTMYWYKQDSKKFLKIMFSYNNKELIINETVPNRFSPKSPDKAHLNLHINSLELGDSAVYFCASSQGQVGRQPQHFGDGTRLSIL.

The genes are TRBV5-4 and TRBJ1-1; D is uncertain. V was pared by 6 bases and J by 7 bases, with 19 bases between. There are 14 residues in the CDR3. Germline V lookup: CDR1 SGHNT, CDR2 YYREEE (reference sequence). CDR3 protein: CASTSTRLGSEAFF. The CDR3 nucleotides are TGTGCCAGCACCTCGACAAGGCTGGGGAGTGAAGCTTTCTTT.

This chain links TRBV7-9 with TRBJ1-2, with D possibly being TRBD1 (5 bases). The CDR3 length is 14 residues. CDR1 and CDR2 from the germline V gene are SEHNR and FQNEAQ (reference sequence). V was trimmed by 6 bases and J by 4 bases, leaving 15 bases between them. CDR3 sequence: CASRPPGTVYGYTF. CDR3 DNA: TGTGCCAGCAGGCCGCCCGGGACGGTCTATGGCTACACCTTC. Complete variable domain (other parts from reference TRBV7-9 and TRBJ1-2): DTGVSQNPRHKITKRGQNVTFRCDPISEHNRLYWYRQTLGQGPEFLTYFQNEAQLEKSRLLSDRFSAERPKGSFSTLEIQRTEQGDSAMYLCASRPPGTVYGYTFGSGTRLTVV.

The genes are TRBV11-2 and TRBJ2-1, with D tentatively TRBD1 (6 bases). The CDR3 is 14 residues long. Trimming took off 4 bases at V and 5 bases at J, with 12 bases between the two ends. Germline V gene lookup returns CDR1 SGHAT and CDR2 FQNNGV. Here the CDR3 DNA reads TGTGCCAGCAGCTCCTCCGGGACAAACAATGAGCAGTTCTTC. Translating gives CASSSSGTNNEQFF.

The V call is TRBV15, the J call TRBJ1-1; D is unclear. V was cut by 1 base and J by 6 bases, with 12 bases left in between. Germline loops: CDR1 LNHNV, CDR2 YYDKDF (reference sequence). The CDR3 length is 14 residues. CDR3 residues: CATSRARAVSEAFF. The CDR3 nucleotides are TGTGCCACCAGCAGAGCTCGCGCGGTATCTGAAGCTTTCTTT.

The chain recombines TRBV4-2 with TRBJ1-6, with TRBD1 matching 10 bases. The germline V gene has CDR1 LGHNA and CDR2 YNFKEQ. The CDR3 contains 13 residues. V was pared by 8 bases and J by 9 bases, with 4 bases of the junction left unmatched. The CDR3 nucleotides read TGTGCCAGCTGGGACAGGGGTCGTTCACCCCTCCACTTT. This codes for CASWDRGRSPLHF.

This rearrangement joins TRBV9 to TRBJ1-5; D is uncertain. V was clipped by 0 bases and J by 0 bases, with 7 bases between them. The germline gives CDR1 SGDLS, CDR2 YYNGEE. CDR3 length equals 15 residues. The CDR3 spells CASSVAGISNQPQHF. CDR3 nucleotide sequence: TGTGCCAGCAGCGTAGCGGGCATTAGCAATCAGCCCCAGCATTTT.

The J gene is TRBJ1-1, the V gene TRBV10-3, with D uncertain. This CDR3 has 13 residues. V gave up 6 bases and J gave up 9 bases, with 17 bases separating them. CDR1 ENHRY and CDR2 SYGVKD come from the germline V gene. The CDR3 DNA reads as TGTGCCATCAGGGCTGCGGGCAGTTCCCAAGCTTTCTTT. Its translation is CAIRAAGSSQAFF.

This clonotype was counted once. The rearrangement uses TRBV30 and TRBJ1-2, with unresolved D. The germline CDR1 and CDR2 sequences are GTSNPN and SVGIG (reference sequence). The CDR3 spans 12 residues. Deletions cut 8 bases from V and 8 bases from J, with 18 bases between. CDR3 DNA sequence: TGTGCCAGACGGGATCCCCGGCGAGGCTACACCTTC. The encoded protein is CARRDPRRGYTF.

The chain recombines TRBV20-1 with TRBJ1-6; 10 nucleotides agree with TRBD1. Germline CDR1 and CDR2: DFQATT and SNEGSKA (reference sequence). The CDR3 consists of 16 residues. Unmatched junction bases numbered 4, after V lost 0 bases and J lost 5 bases. The CDR3 nucleotides read TGCAGTGCTAGAGATCTAGGGACAGGGGATAATTCACCCCTCCACTTT. It codes for CSARDLGTGDNSPLHF.

CDR3 bases: TGTGCCAGCAGCTTGGATGGAGGGTCCCCCAATCAGCCCCAGCATTTT. Its protein is CASSLDGGSPNQPQHF. J is TRBJ1-5 and V is TRBV5-4; D is uncertain. V was trimmed by 0 bases and J by 3 bases, leaving 13 bases between them. CDR1 and CDR2 from the germline V gene are SGHNT and YYREEE (reference sequence). The CDR3 covers 16 residues.

The chain employs TRBV7-9 and TRBJ1-2, with D possibly being TRBD1 (5 bases). CDR3 size: 12 residues. Trimming cost V 5 bases and J 12 bases, with 16 bases left between them. Per the germline V gene, CDR1 is SEHNR and CDR2 is FQNEAQ (reference sequence). The chain's CDR3 is CASSEGRQFHTF. The CDR3 bases are TGTGCCAGCAGCGAGGGACGGCAATTTCACACCTTC.

The rearrangement joins TRBV4-3 to TRBJ1-6; 7 bases are shared with TRBD1. V shed 4 bases and J 4 bases; nucleotides not matched to a gene: 13. CDR1 is LGHNA, CDR2 YSLEER, per germline. The CDR3 is 18 amino acids. CDR3 sequence (DNA): TGCGCCAGCAGCCCCAACCTTGACAGGGAAGCTTATAATTCACCCCTCCACTTT. Translated, it gives CASSPNLDREAYNSPLHF.

The CDR3 DNA reads as TGTGCCAGCAGCCTTCGACAGGCGGAGGAGCAGTACTTC. It codes for CASSLRQAEEQYF. The chain links TRBV7-6 to TRBJ2-7, with D maybe TRBD1 (6 bases). V was trimmed by 5 bases and J by 7 bases, leaving 15 bases between them. This CDR3 contains 13 residues. Germline CDR1 SGHVS, CDR2 FNYEAQ. The full variable domain, rest sourced from reference TRBV7-6 and TRBJ2-7, is GAGVSQSPRYKVTKRGQDVALRCDPISGHVSLYWYRQALGQGPEFLTYFNYEAQQDKSGLPNDRFSAERPEGSISTLTIQRTEQRDSAMYRCASSLRQAEEQYFGPGTRLTVT.

V is TRBV29-1 and J is TRBJ1-1, with a weak D call TRBD1 (6 bases). Germline CDR1 reads SQVTM; CDR2 reads ANQGSEA. This CDR3 contains 13 residues. Between the trimmed V and J ends, which lost 6 bases and 2 bases, there was a span of 13 bases. The CDR3 loop is CSVAPGDNTEAFF. The CDR3 region has the DNA TGCAGCGTCGCCCCAGGGGATAACACTGAAGCTTTCTTT.

The CDR3 DNA reads TGTGCCACCTCCTACAATGAGCAGTTCTTC. Translated: CATSYNEQFF. This chain joins TRBV19 and TRBJ2-1; no clear D. Germline-derived CDR1 and CDR2 are LNHDA and SQIVND (reference sequence). The V end lost 10 bases, the J end lost 0 bases, and 1 base lay between the germline ends. This CDR3 is 10 amino acids long.

This clonotype was seen only once. The chain is built from TRBV5-4 and TRBJ1-1; no clear D. From germline, CDR1 is SGHNT and CDR2 YYREEE (reference sequence). This CDR3 has 11 amino acids. Trimming stripped 0 bases from V and 7 bases from J, with 4 bases between. CDR3 loop: CASSLGFEAFF. The CDR3 DNA sequence: TGTGCCAGCAGCTTGGGCTTTGAAGCTTTCTTT.